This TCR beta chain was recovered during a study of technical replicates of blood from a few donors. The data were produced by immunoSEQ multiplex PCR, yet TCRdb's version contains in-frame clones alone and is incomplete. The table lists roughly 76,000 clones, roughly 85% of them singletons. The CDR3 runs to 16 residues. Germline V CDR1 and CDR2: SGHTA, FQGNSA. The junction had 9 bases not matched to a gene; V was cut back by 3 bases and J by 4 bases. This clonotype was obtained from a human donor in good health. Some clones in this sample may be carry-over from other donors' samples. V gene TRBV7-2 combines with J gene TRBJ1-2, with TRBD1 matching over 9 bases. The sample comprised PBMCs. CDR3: CASSFSSDRGSYGYTF. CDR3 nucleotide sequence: TGTGCCAGCAGCTTTAGTTCGGACAGGGGCAGCTATGGCTACACCTTC.